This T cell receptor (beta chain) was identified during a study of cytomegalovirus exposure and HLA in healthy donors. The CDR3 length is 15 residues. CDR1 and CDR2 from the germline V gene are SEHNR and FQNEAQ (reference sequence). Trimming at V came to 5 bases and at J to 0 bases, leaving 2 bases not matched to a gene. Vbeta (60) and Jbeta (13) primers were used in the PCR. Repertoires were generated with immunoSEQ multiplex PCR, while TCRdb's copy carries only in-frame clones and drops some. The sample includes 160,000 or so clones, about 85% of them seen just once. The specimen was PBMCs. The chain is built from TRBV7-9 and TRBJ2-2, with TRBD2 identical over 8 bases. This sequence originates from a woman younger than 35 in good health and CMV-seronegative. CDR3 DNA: TGTGCCAGCAGCCTTAGCGGGGCGAACACCGGGGAGCTGTTTTTT. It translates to CASSLSGANTGELFF.